The entry below describes one T cell receptor (beta chain). Its antigen is still unknown. These data are taken from a study of shared clonotypes between healthy human individuals. Study-wide findings and caveats: Compared with memory subsets, naive subsets generally had larger estimated richness. In having few donors, the study represented limited genetic and exposure-history diversity. Between a few donors, naive CD4 clonotypes were shared at a level of about 5%.

Germline values: CDR1 SGDLS, CDR2 YYNGEE. This CDR3 is built from 16 residues. J gave up 5 bases and V 1 base, and 6 bases lay outside the gene matches. Data came from immunoSEQ multiplex PCR; TCRdb stores just in-frame clones and leaves some out. The sample includes around 1.6 million clones, approximately 98% seen only once; the top ten take roughly 0.42%. It was into CD45RA+ naive and CD45RA-negative memory subsets that the CD4+ cells were split. The sequence was obtained from a young man in good health. Sequenced input: naive CD4+ T cells sorted from blood. Subset noted: CD45RA+ positively selected. The V call is TRBV9, the J call TRBJ2-3; 11 bases align to TRBD2. CDR3: CASSVKTSGVGDTQYF. The DNA of the CDR3 is TGTGCCAGCAGCGTAAAGACTAGCGGGGTGGGAGATACGCAGTATTTT.